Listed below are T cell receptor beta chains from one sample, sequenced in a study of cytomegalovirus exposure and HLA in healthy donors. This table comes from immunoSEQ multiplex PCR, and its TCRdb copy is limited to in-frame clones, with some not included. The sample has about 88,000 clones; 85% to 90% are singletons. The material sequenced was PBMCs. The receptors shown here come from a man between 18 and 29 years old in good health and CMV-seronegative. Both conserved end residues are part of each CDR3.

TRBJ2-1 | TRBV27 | CASSPTSGRRNEQFF
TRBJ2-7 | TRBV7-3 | CASSLESGGLNNYEQYF
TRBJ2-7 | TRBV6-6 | CASSSQGRGSYEQYF
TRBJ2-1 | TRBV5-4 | CASSYDRVDEQFF
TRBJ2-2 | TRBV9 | CASSVEPDTGELFF
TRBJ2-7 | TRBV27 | CASSSGTSGSYEQYF
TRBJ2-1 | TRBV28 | CALNRAGSYNEQFF
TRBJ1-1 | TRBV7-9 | CASSLVGRVEAFF
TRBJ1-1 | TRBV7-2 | CASSENRVNTEAFF
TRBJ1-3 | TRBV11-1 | CASSPPTAAATSGNTIYF
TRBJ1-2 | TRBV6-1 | CASTESGGNGGYTF
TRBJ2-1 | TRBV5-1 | CASSWDSFEQFF
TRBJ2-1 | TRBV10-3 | CAISEYTGTRGNEQFF
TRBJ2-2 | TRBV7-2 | CASSLEGLAGGGELFF
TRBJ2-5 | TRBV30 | CAWKLAGTAQETQYF
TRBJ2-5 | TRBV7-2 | CASSPGSGGQETQYF
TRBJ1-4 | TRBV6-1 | CATKRAATNEKLFF
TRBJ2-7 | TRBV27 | CASRLTSGAAYEQYF
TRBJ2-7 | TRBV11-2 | CASRRPGLNYEQYF
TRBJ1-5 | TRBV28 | CASSLLTPGDQPQHF
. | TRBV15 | CATSRDKGRGNSYEQYF
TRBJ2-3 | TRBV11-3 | CASSLGGITDTQYF
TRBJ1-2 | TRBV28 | CASRATVWGYTF
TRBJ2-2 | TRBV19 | CASSKGRTGGNTGELFF
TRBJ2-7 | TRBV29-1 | CSATRDSYEQYF